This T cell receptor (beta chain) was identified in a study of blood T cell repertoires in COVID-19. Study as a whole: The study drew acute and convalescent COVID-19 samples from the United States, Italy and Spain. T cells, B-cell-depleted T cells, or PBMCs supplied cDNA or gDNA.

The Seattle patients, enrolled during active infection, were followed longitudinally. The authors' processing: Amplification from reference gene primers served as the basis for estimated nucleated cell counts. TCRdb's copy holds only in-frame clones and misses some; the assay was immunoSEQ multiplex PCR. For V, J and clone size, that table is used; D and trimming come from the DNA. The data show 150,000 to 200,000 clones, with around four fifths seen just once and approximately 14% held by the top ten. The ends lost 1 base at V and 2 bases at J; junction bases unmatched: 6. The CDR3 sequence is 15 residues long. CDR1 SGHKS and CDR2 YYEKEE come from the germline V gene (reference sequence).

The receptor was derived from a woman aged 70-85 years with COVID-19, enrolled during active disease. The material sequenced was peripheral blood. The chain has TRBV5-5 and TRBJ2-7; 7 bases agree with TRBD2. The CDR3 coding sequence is TGTGCCAGCAGCTTGTTTGGGGGAGGGGCCTACGAGCAGTACTTC. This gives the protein CASSLFGGGAYEQYF.